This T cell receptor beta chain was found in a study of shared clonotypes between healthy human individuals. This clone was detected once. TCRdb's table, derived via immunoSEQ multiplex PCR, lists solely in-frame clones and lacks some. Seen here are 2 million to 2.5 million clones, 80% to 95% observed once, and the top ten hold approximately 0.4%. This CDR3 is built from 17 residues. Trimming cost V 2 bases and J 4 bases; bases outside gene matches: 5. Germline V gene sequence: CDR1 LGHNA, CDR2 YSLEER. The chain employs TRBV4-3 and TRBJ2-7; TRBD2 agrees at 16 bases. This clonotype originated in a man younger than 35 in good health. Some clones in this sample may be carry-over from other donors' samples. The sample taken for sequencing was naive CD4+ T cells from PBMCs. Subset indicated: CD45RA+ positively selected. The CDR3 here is CASSQYLGLAGGYEQYF. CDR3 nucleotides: TGCGCCAGCAGCCAATATTTGGGACTAGCGGGAGGGTACGAGCAGTACTTC.